The rows below give T cell receptor beta chains drawn from one sample of a study of blood T cell repertoires in COVID-19. Data came from immunoSEQ multiplex PCR; TCRdb stores just in-frame clones and leaves some out. The sample lists 200,000 to 250,000 clones; 88% were seen once. The material sequenced was peripheral blood. These receptors originate from a man in his late teens or twenties with active or convalescent COVID-19. Each CDR3 is given with its conserved first and last residue. The order of the fields is V gene, clone size, D gene, J gene, CDR3 protein, CDR3 DNA. D genes are given only for firm matches. Size is stated for part of the rows, as once, few or many counts, or as a class when the clone is expanded.

v_gene: TRBV10-2
abundance: NA
d_gene: TRBD1
j_gene: TRBJ2-1
CDR3aa: CASRPGQYNEQFF
CDR3nt: TGCGCCAGCAGACCGGGACAGTACAATGAGCAGTTCTTC

v_gene: TRBV29-1
abundance: NA
d_gene: NA
j_gene: TRBJ2-2
CDR3aa: CSVVQEGTGELFF
CDR3nt: TGCAGCGTTGTTCAGGAGGGTACCGGGGAGCTGTTTTTT

v_gene: TRBV10-1
abundance: NA
d_gene: TRBD2
j_gene: TRBJ2-1
CDR3aa: CASSEGLAGGPRNEQFF
CDR3nt: TGCGCCAGCAGTGAGGGACTAGCGGGAGGGCCCAGGAATGAGCAGTTCTTC

v_gene: TRBV3-1/TRBV3-2
abundance: NA
d_gene: TRBD2
j_gene: TRBJ2-7
CDR3aa: CASSQEGREGDNYEQYF
CDR3nt: TGTGCCAGCAGCCAAGAAGGCCGGGAGGGAGATAACTACGAGCAGTACTTC

v_gene: TRBV28
abundance: NA
d_gene: NA
j_gene: TRBJ2-5
CDR3aa: CASSQSGTGGTQYF
CDR3nt: TGTGCCAGCAGCCAGAGCGGGACAGGCGGGACCCAGTACTTC

v_gene: TRBV19
abundance: once
d_gene: TRBD1
j_gene: TRBJ1-5
CDR3aa: CASSTNTGVPGVGGGSNQPQHF
CDR3nt: TGTGCCAGTAGTACCAATACAGGGGTGCCTGGTGTCGGCGGTGGGAGCAATCAGCCCCAGCATTTT

v_gene: TRBV11-1
abundance: NA
d_gene: TRBD1
j_gene: TRBJ1-4
CDR3aa: CASSLRPQGENEKLFF
CDR3nt: TGTGCCAGCAGCTTACGGCCACAGGGGGAGAATGAAAAACTGTTTTTT

v_gene: TRBV24-1
abundance: NA
d_gene: NA
j_gene: TRBJ1-5
CDR3aa: CATSDRSRGNQPQHF
CDR3nt: TGTGCCACCAGTGATAGGAGCAGGGGCAATCAGCCCCAGCATTTT

v_gene: TRBV18
abundance: NA
d_gene: NA
j_gene: TRBJ1-2
CDR3aa: CASSPQRDVSRGYTF
CDR3nt: TGTGCCAGCTCACCACAGCGGGACGTTTCCCGTGGCTACACCTTC

v_gene: TRBV30
abundance: NA
d_gene: TRBD2
j_gene: TRBJ2-2
CDR3aa: CAWSVRSSGITNGELFF
CDR3nt: TGTGCCTGGAGTGTACGTTCTAGCGGGATCACCAACGGGGAGCTGTTTTTT

v_gene: TRBV6-4
abundance: NA
d_gene: TRBD2
j_gene: TRBJ2-3
CDR3aa: CASSEGLAGGSDTQYF
CDR3nt: TGTGCCAGCAGTGAGGGATTAGCGGGAGGATCAGATACGCAGTATTTT

v_gene: TRBV6-2/TRBV6-3
abundance: NA
d_gene: NA
j_gene: TRBJ2-2
CDR3aa: CASSPILPEGLTGELFF
CDR3nt: TGTGCCAGCAGCCCTATATTGCCCGAGGGTCTCACCGGGGAGCTGTTTTTT

v_gene: TRBV18
abundance: once
d_gene: TRBD1
j_gene: TRBJ1-2
CDR3aa: CASSPKTGNYGYTF
CDR3nt: TGTGCCAGCTCACCCAAGACAGGGAACTATGGCTACACCTTC

v_gene: TRBV10-3
abundance: once
d_gene: TRBD2
j_gene: TRBJ2-5
CDR3aa: CAISDSGSSSWETQYF
CDR3nt: TGTGCCATCAGTGACAGCGGGAGCTCTTCGTGGGAGACCCAGTACTTC

v_gene: TRBV27
abundance: NA
d_gene: NA
j_gene: TRBJ2-7
CDR3aa: CASRLVWSSYEQYF
CDR3nt: TGTGCCAGCAGACTAGTTTGGAGCTCCTACGAGCAGTACTTC

v_gene: TRBV18
abundance: NA
d_gene: TRBD2
j_gene: TRBJ2-1
CDR3aa: CASSPTSGTSEQFF
CDR3nt: TGTGCCAGCTCACCCACTAGCGGGACTAGTGAGCAGTTCTTC

v_gene: TRBV7-2
abundance: NA
d_gene: NA
j_gene: TRBJ2-5
CDR3aa: CASSPQSGQETQYF
CDR3nt: TGTGCCAGCAGCCCCCAAAGCGGCCAAGAGACCCAGTACTTC

v_gene: TRBV24-1
abundance: NA
d_gene: NA
j_gene: TRBJ2-1
CDR3aa: CATSDFPGGGERNEQFF
CDR3nt: TGTGCCACCAGTGATTTCCCTGGGGGGGGCGAACGGAATGAGCAGTTCTTC

v_gene: TRBV9
abundance: NA
d_gene: TRBD1
j_gene: TRBJ1-1
CDR3aa: CASSRQGWVGTEAFF
CDR3nt: TGTGCCAGCAGTAGACAGGGGTGGGTTGGCACTGAAGCTTTCTTT

v_gene: TRBV4-3
abundance: NA
d_gene: NA
j_gene: TRBJ1-5
CDR3aa: CASSQGSYQPQHF
CDR3nt: TGCGCCAGCAGCCAAGGCAGTTATCAGCCCCAGCATTTT

v_gene: TRBV21-1
abundance: NA
d_gene: NA
j_gene: TRBJ2-2
CDR3aa: CASSKAHSVPGELFF
CDR3nt: TGTGCCAGCAGCAAAGCGCATTCAGTTCCCGGGGAGCTGTTTTTT

v_gene: TRBV28
abundance: NA
d_gene: NA
j_gene: TRBJ1-3
CDR3aa: CASSSTGSSGNTIYF
CDR3nt: TGTGCCAGCAGCTCGACCGGGAGCTCTGGAAACACCATATATTTT

v_gene: TRBV2
abundance: few
d_gene: NA
j_gene: TRBJ1-2
CDR3aa: CASSPNGPRGVGYTF
CDR3nt: TGTGCCAGCAGCCCAAACGGCCCTCGGGGGGTTGGCTACACCTTC

v_gene: TRBV7-9
abundance: NA
d_gene: NA
j_gene: TRBJ2-7
CDR3aa: CASIPQGFHYEQYF
CDR3nt: TGTGCCAGCATCCCTCAGGGGTTCCACTACGAGCAGTACTTC

v_gene: TRBV29-1
abundance: NA
d_gene: TRBD1
j_gene: TRBJ1-2
CDR3aa: CSAGPGQGEGYTF
CDR3nt: TGCAGCGCCGGACCGGGACAGGGAGAAGGCTACACCTTC

v_gene: TRBV5-1
abundance: NA
d_gene: TRBD1
j_gene: TRBJ1-6
CDR3aa: CASSPRDRGINSPLHF
CDR3nt: TGCGCCAGCAGCCCGAGGGACAGGGGAATTAATTCACCCCTCCACTTT

v_gene: TRBV14
abundance: NA
d_gene: TRBD2
j_gene: TRBJ2-7
CDR3aa: CASRLAGDYEQYF
CDR3nt: TGTGCCAGCAGACTAGCGGGAGACTACGAGCAGTACTTC

v_gene: TRBV15
abundance: NA
d_gene: NA
j_gene: TRBJ2-5
CDR3aa: CATSTRGGIVETQYF
CDR3nt: TGTGCCACCAGCACTAGGGGGGGAATTGTGGAGACCCAGTACTTC

v_gene: TRBV11-2
abundance: NA
d_gene: NA
j_gene: TRBJ2-3
CDR3aa: CASSVPLRTGGVDTQYF
CDR3nt: TGTGCCAGCAGCGTACCTCTAAGGACCGGGGGAGTGGATACGCAGTATTTT

v_gene: TRBV10-3
abundance: NA
d_gene: NA
j_gene: TRBJ2-6
CDR3aa: CAISVKTGLGANVLTF
CDR3nt: TGTGCCATCAGCGTGAAAACGGGACTTGGGGCCAACGTCCTGACTTTC

v_gene: TRBV19
abundance: NA
d_gene: TRBD1
j_gene: TRBJ2-1
CDR3aa: CASSLSGTVYNEQFF
CDR3nt: TGTGCCAGTAGCCTCTCCGGGACAGTTTACAATGAGCAGTTCTTC

v_gene: TRBV28
abundance: NA
d_gene: TRBD2
j_gene: TRBJ2-1
CDR3aa: CASSLIASGRVNNEQFF
CDR3nt: TGTGCCAGCAGTTTGATAGCTAGCGGGAGGGTCAACAATGAGCAGTTCTTC

v_gene: TRBV28
abundance: NA
d_gene: NA
j_gene: TRBJ2-2
CDR3aa: CASADRNTGELFF
CDR3nt: TGTGCCAGCGCGGACAGGAACACCGGGGAGCTGTTTTTT

v_gene: TRBV9
abundance: NA
d_gene: NA
j_gene: TRBJ2-7
CDR3aa: CASSVGVRGRSEQYF
CDR3nt: TGTGCCAGCAGCGTAGGAGTCAGGGGGAGGTCCGAGCAGTACTTC

v_gene: TRBV7-9
abundance: NA
d_gene: TRBD2
j_gene: TRBJ2-1
CDR3aa: CASSFPGTSGTVYNEQFF
CDR3nt: TGTGCCAGCAGCTTCCCCGGGACTAGCGGGACTGTCTACAATGAGCAGTTCTTC

v_gene: TRBV5-6
abundance: NA
d_gene: TRBD1
j_gene: TRBJ1-1
CDR3aa: CASSPGTGTHHTEAFF
CDR3nt: TGTGCCAGCAGCCCCGGGACAGGGACCCATCACACTGAAGCTTTCTTT

v_gene: TRBV5-6
abundance: NA
d_gene: NA
j_gene: TRBJ2-1
CDR3aa: CASSLMTEQFF
CDR3nt: TGTGCCAGCAGCTTAATGACAGAGCAGTTCTTC

v_gene: TRBV6-5
abundance: once
d_gene: NA
j_gene: TRBJ2-7
CDR3aa: CASRTAADGPYEQYF
CDR3nt: TGTGCCAGCAGGACGGCAGCGGACGGTCCCTACGAGCAGTACTTC

v_gene: TRBV7-3
abundance: NA
d_gene: TRBD2
j_gene: TRBJ2-1
CDR3aa: CASSPGASGSFNEQFF
CDR3nt: TGTGCCAGCAGCCCCGGCGCTAGCGGGAGCTTCAATGAGCAGTTCTTC

v_gene: TRBV14
abundance: NA
d_gene: TRBD1
j_gene: TRBJ1-2
CDR3aa: CASSRGDRLYGYTF
CDR3nt: TGTGCCAGCAGCCGAGGGGACAGGCTCTATGGCTACACCTTC

v_gene: TRBV6-1
abundance: NA
d_gene: TRBD1
j_gene: TRBJ2-6
CDR3aa: CASSERDRGTGANVLTF
CDR3nt: TGTGCCAGCAGTGAACGGGACAGGGGGACTGGGGCCAACGTCCTGACTTTC

v_gene: TRBV14
abundance: few
d_gene: TRBD2
j_gene: TRBJ2-1
CDR3aa: CASSQLAGDYNEQFF
CDR3nt: TGTGCCAGCAGCCAACTAGCGGGAGACTACAATGAGCAGTTCTTC

v_gene: TRBV2
abundance: NA
d_gene: NA
j_gene: TRBJ2-7
CDR3aa: CASSLNYEQYF
CDR3nt: TGTGCCAGCAGTTTAAACTACGAGCAGTACTTC

v_gene: TRBV25-1
abundance: NA
d_gene: NA
j_gene: TRBJ1-6
CDR3aa: CASSISIHNSPLHF
CDR3nt: TGTGCCAGCAGTATCTCTATCCATAATTCACCCCTCCACTTT

v_gene: TRBV15
abundance: once
d_gene: TRBD2
j_gene: TRBJ2-5
CDR3aa: CATSRDRGLAGPSAQYF
CDR3nt: TGTGCCACCAGCAGAGATAGGGGACTAGCGGGACCCTCGGCCCAGTACTTC

v_gene: TRBV7-9
abundance: NA
d_gene: NA
j_gene: TRBJ1-1
CDR3aa: CASSSWTANTEAFF
CDR3nt: TGTGCCAGCAGCTCCTGGACTGCGAACACTGAAGCTTTCTTT

v_gene: TRBV7-2
abundance: NA
d_gene: NA
j_gene: TRBJ2-1
CDR3aa: CASSLYSGNEQFF
CDR3nt: TGTGCCAGCAGTTTATATAGCGGCAATGAGCAGTTCTTC

v_gene: TRBV19
abundance: NA
d_gene: NA
j_gene: TRBJ2-2
CDR3aa: CASSPRGADTGELFF
CDR3nt: TGTGCCAGTAGTCCCCGCGGGGCAGACACCGGGGAGCTGTTTTTT

v_gene: TRBV11-2
abundance: NA
d_gene: NA
j_gene: TRBJ2-7
CDR3aa: CASSSSIYEQYF
CDR3nt: TGTGCCAGCAGCTCGAGTATCTACGAGCAGTACTTC

v_gene: TRBV6-5
abundance: many
d_gene: NA
j_gene: TRBJ1-6
CDR3aa: CASTRNVNSPLHF
CDR3nt: TGTGCCAGCACGAGAAACGTCAATTCACCCCTCCACTTT